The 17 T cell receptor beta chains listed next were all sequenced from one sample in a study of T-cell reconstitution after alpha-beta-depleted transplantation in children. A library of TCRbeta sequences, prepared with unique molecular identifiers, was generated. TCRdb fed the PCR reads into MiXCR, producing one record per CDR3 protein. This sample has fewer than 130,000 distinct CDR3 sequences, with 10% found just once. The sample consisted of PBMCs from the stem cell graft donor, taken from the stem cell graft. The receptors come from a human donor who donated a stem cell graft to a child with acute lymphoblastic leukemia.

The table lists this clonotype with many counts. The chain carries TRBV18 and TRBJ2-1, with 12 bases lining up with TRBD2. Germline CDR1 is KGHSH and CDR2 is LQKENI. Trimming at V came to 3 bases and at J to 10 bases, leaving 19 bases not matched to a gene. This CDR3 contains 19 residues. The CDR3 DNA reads TGTGCCAGCTCACCCCAGCCCCTTACTAGCGGGAGGACACTTCAGGAGCAGTTCTTC. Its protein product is CASSPQPLTSGRTLQEQFF.

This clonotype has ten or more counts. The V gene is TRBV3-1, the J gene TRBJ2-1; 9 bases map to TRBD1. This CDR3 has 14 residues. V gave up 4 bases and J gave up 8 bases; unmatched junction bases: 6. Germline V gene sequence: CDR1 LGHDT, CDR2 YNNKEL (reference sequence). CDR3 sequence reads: CASSPDRGRDEQFF. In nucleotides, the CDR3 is TGTGCCAGCAGCCCGGACAGGGGACGGGATGAGCAGTTCTTC.

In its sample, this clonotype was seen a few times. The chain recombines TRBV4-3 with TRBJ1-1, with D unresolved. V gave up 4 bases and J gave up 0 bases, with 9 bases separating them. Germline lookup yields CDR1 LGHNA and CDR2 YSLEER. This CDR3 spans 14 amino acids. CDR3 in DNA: TGCGCCAGCAGCCCTAGCCTTATGAACACTGAAGCTTTCTTT. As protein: CASSPSLMNTEAFF.

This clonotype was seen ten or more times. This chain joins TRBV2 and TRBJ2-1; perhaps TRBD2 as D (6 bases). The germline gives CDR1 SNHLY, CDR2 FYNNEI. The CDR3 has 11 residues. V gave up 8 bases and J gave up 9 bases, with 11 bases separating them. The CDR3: CASDPGGEQFF. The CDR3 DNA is TGTGCCAGCGATCCCGGGGGTGAGCAGTTCTTC.

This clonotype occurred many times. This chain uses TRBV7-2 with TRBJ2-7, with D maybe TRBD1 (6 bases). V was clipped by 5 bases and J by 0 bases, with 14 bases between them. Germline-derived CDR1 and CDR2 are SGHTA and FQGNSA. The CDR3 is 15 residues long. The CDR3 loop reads CASSLSGGSSYEQYF. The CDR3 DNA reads TGTGCCAGCAGCCTCTCTGGGGGCAGCTCCTACGAGCAGTACTTC.

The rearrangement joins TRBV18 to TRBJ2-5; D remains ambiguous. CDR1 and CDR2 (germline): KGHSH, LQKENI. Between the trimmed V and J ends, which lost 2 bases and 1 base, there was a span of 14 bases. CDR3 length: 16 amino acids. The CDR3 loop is CASSPTLSGTQETQYF. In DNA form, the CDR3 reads TGTGCCAGCTCACCAACACTATCGGGTACCCAAGAGACCCAGTACTTC.

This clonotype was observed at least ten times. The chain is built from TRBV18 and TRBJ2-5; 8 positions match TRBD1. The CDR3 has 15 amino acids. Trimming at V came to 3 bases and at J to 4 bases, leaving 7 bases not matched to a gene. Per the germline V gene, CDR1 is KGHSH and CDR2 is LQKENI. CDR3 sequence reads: CASSPYLGQGETQYF. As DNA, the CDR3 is TGTGCCAGCTCACCCTACCTCGGACAGGGAGAGACCCAGTACTTC.

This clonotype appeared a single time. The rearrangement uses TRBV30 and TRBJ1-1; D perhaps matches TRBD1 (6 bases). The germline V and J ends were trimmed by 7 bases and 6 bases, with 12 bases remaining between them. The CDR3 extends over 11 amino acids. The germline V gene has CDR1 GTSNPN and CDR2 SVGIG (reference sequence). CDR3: CAYLDSAEAFF. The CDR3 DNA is TGTGCCTACCTGGACAGCGCTGAAGCTTTCTTT.

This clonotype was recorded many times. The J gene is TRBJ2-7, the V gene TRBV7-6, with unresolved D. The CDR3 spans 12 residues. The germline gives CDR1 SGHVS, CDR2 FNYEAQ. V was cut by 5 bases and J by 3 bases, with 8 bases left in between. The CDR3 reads CASSPGDYEQYF. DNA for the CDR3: TGTGCCAGCAGCCCCGGTGACTACGAGCAGTACTTC.

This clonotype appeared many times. The CDR3 sequence: CASSFQDRRNQPQHF. The CDR3, as DNA: TGTGCCAGCAGTTTTCAGGACAGGCGAAATCAGCCCCAGCATTTT. The chain couples TRBV12-3 or TRBV12-4 to TRBJ1-5; 7 bases align to TRBD1. The CDR3 contains 15 residues. V gave up 3 bases and J gave up 4 bases; unmatched junction bases: 6.

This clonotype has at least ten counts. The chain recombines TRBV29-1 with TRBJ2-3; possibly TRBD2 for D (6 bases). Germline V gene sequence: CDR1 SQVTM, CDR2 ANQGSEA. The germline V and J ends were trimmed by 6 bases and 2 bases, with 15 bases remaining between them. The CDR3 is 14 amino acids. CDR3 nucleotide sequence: TGCAGCGTCGAACCGGGACTCCCCACAGATACGCAGTATTTT. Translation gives CSVEPGLPTDTQYF.

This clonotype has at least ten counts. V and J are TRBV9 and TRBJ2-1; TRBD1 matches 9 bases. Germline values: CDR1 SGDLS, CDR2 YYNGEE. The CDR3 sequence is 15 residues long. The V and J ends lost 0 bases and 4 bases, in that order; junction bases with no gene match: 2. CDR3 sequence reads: CASSVAGQGYNEQFF. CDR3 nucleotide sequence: TGTGCCAGCAGCGTAGCGGGACAGGGTTACAATGAGCAGTTCTTC.

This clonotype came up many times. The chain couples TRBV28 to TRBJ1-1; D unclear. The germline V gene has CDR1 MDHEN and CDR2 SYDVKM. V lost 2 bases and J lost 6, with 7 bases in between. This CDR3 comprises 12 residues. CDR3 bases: TGTGCCAGCAGTTTAGTAGGAGCTGAAGCTTTCTTT. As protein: CASSLVGAEAFF.

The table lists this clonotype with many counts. DNA for the CDR3: TGCAGTGCGAGCGGATCTAGCGGGAGGCCGTGGGAGCAGTACTTC. Its protein is CSASGSSGRPWEQYF. The chain is built from TRBV20-1 and TRBJ2-7, with 11 bases matching TRBD2. Germline assignment: CDR1 DFQATT and CDR2 SNEGSKA (reference sequence). Losses at the gene ends were 6 bases for V and 7 bases for J; bases not matched to a gene: 14. This CDR3 region has 15 residues.

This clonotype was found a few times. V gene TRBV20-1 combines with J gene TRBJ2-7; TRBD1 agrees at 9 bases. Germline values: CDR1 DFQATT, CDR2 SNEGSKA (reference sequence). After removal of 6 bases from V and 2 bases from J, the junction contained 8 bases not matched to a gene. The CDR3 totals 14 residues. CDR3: CSANRDRAPYEQYF. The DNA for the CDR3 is TGCAGTGCCAACCGGGACAGGGCCCCCTACGAGCAGTACTTC.

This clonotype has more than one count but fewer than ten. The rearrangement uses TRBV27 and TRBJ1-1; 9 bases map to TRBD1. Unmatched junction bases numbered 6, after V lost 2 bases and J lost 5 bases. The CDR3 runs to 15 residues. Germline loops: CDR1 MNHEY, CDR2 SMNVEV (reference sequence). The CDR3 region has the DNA TGTGCCAGCAGTTTAACGGACAGGGGTGATACTGAAGCTTTCTTT. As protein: CASSLTDRGDTEAFF.

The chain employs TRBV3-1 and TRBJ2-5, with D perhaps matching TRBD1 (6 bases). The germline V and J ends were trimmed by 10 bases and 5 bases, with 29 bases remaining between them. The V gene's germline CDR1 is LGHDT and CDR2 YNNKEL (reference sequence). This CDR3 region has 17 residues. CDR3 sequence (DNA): TGTGCCACCACTCCGAAGATTGGGGGCGTCAGGATGGAGACCCAGTACTTC. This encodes CATTPKIGGVRMETQYF.